This T cell receptor beta chain is from a study of T cells in Graves' hyperthyroidism and ophthalmopathy. Study outcomes and limitations: Researchers found most expanded thyroid clonotypes above 0.001 in blood as well.

There are a few counts of this clonotype. Antigen specificity is unknown. Amplification of TCR beta CDR3 regions was performed using RNA transcripts as template. Carried out on the TCR CDR3, a first-round RT-PCR used the HTBI primer set. One entry per CDR3 protein results from TCRdb running MiXCR on the multiplex PCR reads. The sample has about 290,000 distinct CDR3 sequences, around 15% seen once. The definition of stable Graves' hyperthyroidism was no ophthalmopathy progression within 18 months. Germline-derived CDR1 and CDR2 are MDHEN and SYDVKM. The V gene lost 2 bases and the J gene lost 0 bases, with 8 bases spanning the gap. The CDR3 spans 16 residues.

The source of this sequence is a woman in her thirties or forties with Graves' hyperthyroidism. This sequence joins TRBV28 and TRBJ2-6, with unresolved D. Material: blood. The CDR3 reads CASSLAGFSGANVLTF. The CDR3 DNA reads as TGTGCCAGCAGTTTAGCAGGCTTCTCTGGGGCCAACGTCCTGACTTTC.